The 29 T cell receptor beta chains listed next were all sequenced from one sample in a study of T cells in Graves' hyperthyroidism and ophthalmopathy. TCR beta CDR3 regions were amplified from RNA transcripts. HTBI primers were used for first-round RT-PCR of the TCR CDR3. TCRdb reprocessed the multiplex PCR reads with MiXCR, giving one entry per CDR3 protein. The sample includes about 360,000 distinct CDR3 sequences, less than 15% of them seen just once. Sequences were obtained from blood. These receptors were taken from a woman aged 18-29 years with Graves' hyperthyroidism.

In this sample, this clonotype turned up many times. The J gene is TRBJ2-1, the V gene TRBV5-8, with D unclear. The CDR3 covers 13 residues. Trimming stripped 1 base from V and 3 bases from J, with 5 bases between. Germline V gives CDR1 SGHTS, CDR2 YDEGEE. CDR3 DNA sequence: TGTGCCAGCAGCTTGTTCTTCTACAATGAGCAGTTCTTC. Residues: CASSLFFYNEQFF.

This clonotype was found many times. V usage is TRBV28 and J usage is TRBJ2-3; D uncertain. In germline, CDR1 is MDHEN, CDR2 SYDVKM. CDR3 length: 14 residues. V was pared by 4 bases and J by 0 bases, with 8 bases between. The CDR3 DNA reads TGTGCCAGCAGTTCGGCCGAAAGCACAGATACGCAGTATTTT. Protein sequence: CASSSAESTDTQYF.

This clonotype was counted many times. The rearrangement links TRBV11-2 to TRBJ2-5; perhaps D is TRBD1 or TRBD2 (5 bases each). Deletions cut 1 base from V and 3 bases from J, with 15 bases between. CDR3 length: 16 amino acids. CDR1 and CDR2 from the germline V gene are SGHAT and FQNNGV. The CDR3 spells CASSLGQSEAKETQYF. CDR3 DNA sequence: TGTGCCAGCAGCTTAGGACAGTCGGAGGCCAAAGAGACCCAGTACTTC.

V and J are TRBV29-1 and TRBJ2-3; tentatively, D is TRBD2 (5 bases). The CDR3 sequence is 13 residues long. Trimming removed 4 bases at V and 4 bases at J, with 12 bases between. Germline assignment: CDR1 SQVTM and CDR2 ANQGSEA. CDR3 coding DNA: TGCAGCGTTGGGACTCGCCTGGCAGATACGCAGTATTTT. This codes for CSVGTRLADTQYF.

The chain links TRBV11-2 to TRBJ1-2; D might be TRBD1 (5 bases). Between the trimmed V and J ends, which lost 5 bases and 5 bases, there was a span of 21 bases. Per the germline V gene, CDR1 is SGHAT and CDR2 is FQNNGV. The CDR3 contains 16 residues. The CDR3 sequence is CASSQGAARLGYGYTF. The CDR3 DNA is TGTGCCAGCAGCCAAGGGGCGGCAAGGTTGGGGTATGGCTACACCTTC.

This clonotype was detected only a few times. The rearrangement links TRBV2 to TRBJ2-1; D unresolved. Germline CDR1 reads SNHLY; CDR2 reads FYNNEI. V was cut by 8 bases and J by 6 bases, with 5 bases left in between. This CDR3 spans 10 amino acids. CDR3: CASAANEQFF. As DNA, the CDR3 is TGTGCCAGCGCGGCCAATGAGCAGTTCTTC.

Ten or more counts support this clonotype. This chain links TRBV2 with TRBJ2-3; 7 bases are shared with TRBD2. CDR3 length equals 17 residues. In germline, CDR1 is SNHLY, CDR2 FYNNEI. V was clipped by 8 bases and J by 5 bases; unmatched bases: 19. The CDR3 loop is CASREAAGVSWVDTQYF. As DNA, the CDR3 is TGTGCCAGCCGGGAGGCGGCAGGCGTCTCTTGGGTAGATACGCAGTATTTT. The full variable domain, its missing parts supplied by reference TRBV2 and TRBJ2-3, is EPEVTQTPSHQVTQMGQEVILRCVPISNHLYFYWYRQILGQKVEFLVSFYNNEISEKSEIFDDQFSVERPDGSNFTLKIRSTKLEDSAMYFCASREAAGVSWVDTQYFGPGTRLTVL.

This clonotype was observed many times. The V call is TRBV12-3 or TRBV12-4, the J call TRBJ1-5; D is ambiguous. The CDR3 consists of 12 residues. CDR3 loop: CASAADNQPQHF. The CDR3 DNA follows: TGTGCGAGCGCAGCCGACAATCAGCCCCAGCATTTT.

This clonotype was found many times. V and J are TRBV18 and TRBJ1-2, with 10 nucleotides matching TRBD1. The CDR3 has 15 residues. Unmatched junction bases numbered 2, after V lost 1 base and J lost 3 bases. Germline values: CDR1 KGHSH, CDR2 LQKENI. The CDR3 sequence: CASSPRTGGDYGYTF. CDR3 nucleotide sequence: TGTGCCAGCTCACCACGGACAGGGGGGGACTATGGCTACACCTTC.

This clonotype was seen many times. V usage is TRBV11-2 and J usage is TRBJ1-1, with D hard to call. CDR1 is SGHAT and CDR2 is FQNNGV in the germline V gene. This CDR3 has 13 amino acids. Trimming shortened V by 3 bases and J by 4 bases, and 9 bases separated the two germline ends. Here the CDR3 DNA reads TGTGCCAGCAGCTTCGGTGCGAGCACTGAAGCTTTCTTT. It is translated as CASSFGASTEAFF.

As concerns this clonotype: A much larger clonotype is one base distant, so this may be a read error. The chain uses TRBV9 and TRBJ2-3, with 9 bases that match TRBD1. CDR3 size: 17 residues. Germline loops: CDR1 SGDLS, CDR2 YYNGEE. V was clipped by 7 bases and J by 0 bases; unmatched bases: 12. The CDR3, as DNA: TGTGCCAGCGGCGGTGGGACAGGGTTCTCTAGCACAGATACGCAGTATTTT. It yields the protein CASGGGTGFSSTDTQYF.

As regards this clonotype: Possible read error: a much larger clone is one base away. The chain has TRBV7-2 and TRBJ2-3; 9 bases match TRBD2. V lost 5 bases and J lost 5; bases outside the gene matches: 11. CDR1 is SGHTA and CDR2 is FQGNSA in the germline V gene. The CDR3 has 16 amino acids. The CDR3 coding sequence is TGTGCCAGCAGCCCACTCGGGCGGGGGGGGGGAGATACGCAGTATTTT. Translated, it gives CASSPLGRGGGDTQYF.

The chain is built from TRBV5-1 and TRBJ1-3; D remains unclear. V lost 4 bases to trimming and J lost 4 bases, with 12 bases between them. CDR3 length: 14 residues. Germline CDR1 reads SGHRS; CDR2 reads YFSETQ. Here the CDR3 reads CASSGVGAGNTIYF. The CDR3 bases are TGCGCCAGCAGCGGCGTAGGCGCCGGAAACACCATATATTTT.

There are many counts of this clonotype. The V call is TRBV20-1, the J call TRBJ2-2, with TRBD1 matching over 12 bases. The ends lost 0 bases at V and 10 bases at J; junction bases unmatched: 12. Germline loops: CDR1 DFQATT, CDR2 SNEGSKA (reference sequence). This CDR3 is built from 17 residues. CDR3 in DNA: TGCAGTGCTAGAGATCCGGTGGGACAGGGGGCGAGCGAGGAGCTGTTTTTT. It encodes CSARDPVGQGASEELFF.

At least ten counts were recorded for this clonotype. This rearrangement joins TRBV28 to TRBJ2-1; the D gene is possibly TRBD1 (6 bases). This CDR3 has 15 amino acids. Trimming cost V 8 bases and J 5 bases, with 19 bases left between them. The germline V gene has CDR1 MDHEN and CDR2 SYDVKM. The CDR3 sequence: CASYRASGKDNEQFF. DNA for the CDR3: TGTGCCAGCTACAGGGCCTCGGGGAAGGACAATGAGCAGTTCTTC.

This clonotype was detected many times. The rearrangement links TRBV7-9 to TRBJ2-2; TRBD1 or TRBD2 may be the D gene (5 bases each). CDR3 length: 16 residues. The germline V gene has CDR1 SEHNR and CDR2 FQNEAQ (reference sequence). V lost 8 bases to trimming and J lost 1 base, with 17 bases between them. CDR3 coding DNA: TGTGCCAGCGGAATGGGGGTAGCTCTGAACACCGGGGAGCTGTTTTTT. It encodes CASGMGVALNTGELFF. Drawing the rest from reference TRBV7-9 and TRBJ2-2, the complete variable domain is DTGVSQNPRHKITKRGQNVTFRCDPISEHNRLYWYRQTLGQGPEFLTYFQNEAQLEKSRLLSDRFSAERPKGSFSTLEIQRTEQGDSAMYLCASGMGVALNTGELFFGEGSRLTVL.

This rearrangement joins TRBV5-1 to TRBJ2-5, with D perhaps matching TRBD1 (6 bases). CDR1 SGHRS and CDR2 YFSETQ come from the germline V gene. With 4 bases removed from V and 2 bases from J, the gap between germline ends came to 18 bases. The CDR3 is 16 amino acids. This CDR3 is CASSLGFPTGQETQYF. As DNA, the CDR3 is TGCGCCAGCAGCCTTGGTTTCCCGACAGGACAAGAGACCCAGTACTTC.

This clonotype came up many times. The V and J genes are TRBV18 and TRBJ1-1; perhaps TRBD1 as D (6 bases). From germline, CDR1 is KGHSH and CDR2 LQKENI. With 1 base removed from V and 7 bases from J, the gap between germline ends came to 16 bases. CDR3 length: 15 amino acids. The CDR3: CASSPRQEIGDEAFF. The CDR3 DNA reads TGTGCCAGCTCACCACGACAGGAGATTGGGGATGAAGCTTTCTTT.

This clonotype has a count of ten or more. This sequence joins TRBV11-2 and TRBJ1-4; TRBD1 is a possible D gene (5 bases). Germline-derived CDR1 and CDR2 are SGHAT and FQNNGV. V was pared by 4 bases and J by 0 bases, with 21 bases between. The length of the CDR3 is 19 residues. CDR3 residues: CASSYRWGRLPATNEKLFF. CDR3 in DNA: TGTGCCAGCAGCTACCGATGGGGCAGGCTCCCGGCAACTAATGAAAAACTGTTTTTT.

This clonotype was counted at least ten times. This rearrangement joins TRBV12-3 or TRBV12-4 to TRBJ2-3; D tentatively reads TRBD1 or TRBD2 (5 bases each). V lost 3 bases, J lost 6 bases, and 10 bases lay in between. This CDR3 region has 13 residues. The CDR3 loop is CASSFMRGDTQYF. The CDR3 coding sequence is TGTGCCAGCAGTTTTATGAGGGGCGATACGCAGTATTTT.

This clonotype was found many times. This chain uses TRBV7-3 with TRBJ1-1, with 8 nucleotides matching TRBD1. Germline V gene sequence: CDR1 SGHTA, CDR2 FQGTGA. The CDR3 extends over 13 amino acids. Trimming cost V 10 bases and J 3 bases; bases outside gene matches: 7. CDR3 residues: CATRQGIYTEAFF. The CDR3 region has the DNA TGTGCCACACGACAGGGGATTTACACTGAAGCTTTCTTT.

This clonotype was seen many times. The chain joins TRBV4-3 to TRBJ1-6, with D hard to call. V lost 0 bases and J lost 10, with 10 bases in between. Germline V gene lookup returns CDR1 LGHNA and CDR2 YSLEER. CDR3 size: 14 residues. The CDR3 DNA reads as TGCGCCAGCAGCCAAGATAGGTGGCAGTCACCCCTCCACTTT. It is translated as CASSQDRWQSPLHF.

This clonotype was seen a handful of times. Its ends do not fully match the called genes, so a read error is possible. V is TRBV4-2 and J is TRBJ1-4; 7 positions match TRBD1. This CDR3 has 16 amino acids. Germline CDR1 is LGHNA and CDR2 is YNFKEQ. This CDR3 is CASSQAGTASNEKLFF. CDR3 bases: TGTGCCAGCAGCCAAGCCGGGACAGCCTCTAATGAAAAGCTGTTTTTT.

This clonotype was picked up many times. This chain links TRBV28 with TRBJ2-1; 7 bases match TRBD2. The CDR3 is 15 residues long. The V gene end was trimmed by 6 bases and the J gene end by 0 bases; junction bases not matched to a gene: 5. Germline V gene sequence: CDR1 MDHEN, CDR2 SYDVKM. CDR3 in DNA: TGTGCCAGCAGGCTGGGGGGGAGCTCCTACAATGAGCAGTTCTTC. Translating it yields CASRLGGSSYNEQFF.

The chain is built from TRBV20-1 and TRBJ2-1, with 8 bases fitting TRBD2. V was pared by 8 bases and J by 3 bases, with 9 bases of the junction left unmatched. CDR3 size: 14 residues. Germline V gene lookup returns CDR1 DFQATT and CDR2 SNEGSKA (reference sequence). The CDR3 region has the DNA TGCAGTAAAGGAGCGGGGGTACTCTACAATGAGCAGTTCTTC. This translates into CSKGAGVLYNEQFF.

This clonotype was picked up a small number of times. The chain couples TRBV7-6 to TRBJ2-5; 9 nucleotides line up with TRBD1. The germline CDR1 and CDR2 sequences are SGHVS and FNYEAQ. The CDR3 contains 15 residues. The ends lost 5 bases at V and 4 bases at J; junction bases unmatched: 8. CDR3 coding DNA: TGTGCCAGCAGCATGATACGGACAGGGGCAGAGACCCAGTACTTC. It codes for CASSMIRTGAETQYF.

This rearrangement joins TRBV7-9 to TRBJ1-4; no firm D call. V was cut by 4 bases and J by 3 bases, with 12 bases left in between. The CDR3 length is 15 residues. CDR1 SEHNR and CDR2 FQNEAQ come from the germline V gene (reference sequence). The CDR3 DNA sequence: TGTGCCAGCAGCTCTTTGGACCGGGCTAATGAAAAACTGTTTTTT. Protein sequence: CASSSLDRANEKLFF.

At least ten counts were recorded for this clonotype. The rearrangement joins TRBV27 to TRBJ2-1; 9 nucleotides line up with TRBD2. J was trimmed by 7 bases and V by 6 bases; bases with no gene match: 10. Germline lookup yields CDR1 MNHEY and CDR2 SMNVEV (reference sequence). The CDR3 runs to 15 residues. CDR3 in amino acids: CASSLSSGMVNEQFF. In nucleotides, the CDR3 is TGTGCCAGCAGCCTGTCTAGCGGGATGGTGAATGAGCAGTTCTTC.

This clonotype came up many times. The chain carries TRBV18 and TRBJ2-5; D perhaps matches TRBD2 (6 bases). Germline V CDR1 and CDR2: KGHSH, LQKENI. The CDR3 is made up of 14 amino acids. V was clipped by 5 bases and J by 3 bases, with 13 bases between them. The CDR3 region is CASSTGLAEETQYF. CDR3 sequence (DNA): TGTGCCAGCTCAACGGGACTTGCCGAAGAGACCCAGTACTTC.